This T cell receptor beta chain was recorded in a study of T cell repertoires in cytomegalovirus infection. The wider study: Both recently identified HLA-C-restricted and well-studied HLA-B-restricted CMV epitopes were used in the study. Carrying CMV and the relevant HLA type showed in public TCR beta signatures.

On this clonotype: Its specificity is not known.

TCRdb reanalysed the reads using MiXCR and keeps one entry per CDR3 protein. The sample carries some 220,000 distinct CDR3 sequences, roughly 34% recorded once. This CDR3 has 15 residues. V gave up 3 bases and J gave up 7 bases; unmatched junction bases: 7. Germline CDR1 SGHRS, CDR2 YFSETQ. Overall study findings and caveats: The cumulative frequency of public TCR beta families identified carriers of CMV plus the relevant HLA. There were HLA-C-restricted CMV-specific TCR beta clonotypes dominating the ex vivo response.

The sequencing here drew on CD8+ T cells from cultured PBMCs, taken from culture after CMV antigen stimulation. The chain recombines TRBV5-1 with TRBJ2-2; 9 bases match TRBD1. This TCR derives from a human donor in good health (CMV status not recorded). Some clones in this sample may be carry-over from other donors' samples. CDR3 DNA sequence: TGCGCCAGCAGCTCAACAGGGGGCCAGATCGGGGAGCTGTTTTTT. The encoded protein is CASSSTGGQIGELFF.